These 20 T cell receptor beta chains came from one sample sequenced in a study of blood T cell repertoires in COVID-19. Method: immunoSEQ multiplex PCR; TCRdb's copy keeps in-frame clones and lacks some. The profile shows about 100,000 clones, 85% to 90% of them singletons. The sample was peripheral blood. The receptors stem from a human donor in a cohort sampled during active COVID-19.

V usage is TRBV21-1 and J usage is TRBJ2-7; no check of the table's D call, TRBD2, against the DNA was made. TRBV21-1 is listed as a pseudogene. The CDR3 runs to 11 residues. CDR3 DNA sequence: TGTGCGAACCCTAGGTCGTACGAGCAGTACTTC. It yields the protein CANPRSYEQYF.

This clone was detected only once. The chain has TRBV3-1 (or the pseudogene TRBV3-2) and TRBJ2-7; TRBD1 is a possible D gene (5 bases). Trimming shortened V by 0 bases and J by 11 bases, and 14 bases separated the two germline ends. The CDR3 runs to 13 residues. Germline V gene sequence: CDR1 LGHDT, CDR2 YNNKEL (reference sequence). The CDR3 reads CASSQDLRGGEYF. The CDR3 coding sequence is TGTGCCAGCAGCCAAGATCTTAGGGGCGGAGAGTACTTC.

The chain recombines TRBV29-1 with TRBJ1-2; D gene ambiguous. CDR1 SQVTM and CDR2 ANQGSEA come from the germline V gene. This CDR3 is built from 13 residues. V lost 4 bases, J lost 4 bases, and 13 bases lay in between. Here the CDR3 reads CSVVLQLSYGYTF. CDR3 DNA sequence: TGCAGCGTTGTCTTACAGCTATCCTATGGCTACACCTTC.

The chain recombines TRBV11-3 with TRBJ2-1; 11 bases align to TRBD2. In germline, CDR1 is SGHNT, CDR2 YENEEA. J was trimmed by 4 bases and V by 1 base; bases with no gene match: 0. The CDR3 is 15 residues long. The CDR3 sequence is CASSLVAGGYNEQFF. Written as DNA, the CDR3 is TGTGCCAGCAGCTTAGTAGCGGGGGGGTACAATGAGCAGTTCTTC.

The genes are TRBV6-6 and TRBJ2-7, with D possibly TRBD2 on 6 matching bases. Germline loops: CDR1 MNHNY, CDR2 SVGAGI (reference sequence). V lost 5 bases to trimming and J lost 4 bases, with 12 bases between them. This CDR3 is 13 amino acids long. DNA for the CDR3: TGTGCCAGCAGTCCACTCAGCGGGTACGAGCAGTACTTC. Residues: CASSPLSGYEQYF.

There are a few counts of this clone. V gene TRBV12-3 or TRBV12-4 combines with J gene TRBJ1-2; maybe TRBD1 (6 bases). The CDR3 runs to 13 residues. Trimming took off 5 bases at V and 4 bases at J, with 11 bases between the two ends. The CDR3, as DNA: TGTGCCAGCAGTGAGACAGGAAGCTATGGCTACACCTTC. Translation gives CASSETGSYGYTF.

The rearrangement uses TRBV28 and TRBJ2-1, with D possibly matching TRBD2 (6 bases). This CDR3 is built from 16 residues. Trimming cost V 6 bases and J 5 bases, with 20 bases left between them. Germline CDR1 is MDHEN and CDR2 is SYDVKM. CDR3 sequence (DNA): TGTGCCAGCAGCCCCGGGGTATGGCGGGAAAACAATGAGCAGTTCTTC. It yields the protein CASSPGVWRENNEQFF.

This sequence joins TRBV18 and TRBJ2-2; no reliable D call. Germline V gene lookup returns CDR1 KGHSH and CDR2 LQKENI. The CDR3 contains 15 residues. V was clipped by 5 bases and J by 4 bases, with 14 bases between them. The CDR3 is CASSEDNAFTGELFF. As DNA, the CDR3 is TGTGCCAGCTCAGAAGACAATGCCTTCACCGGGGAGCTGTTTTTT.

This clone was recorded only once. The CDR3 nucleotides are TGTGCCAGCTCAAGGGACAGTAGCACAGATACGCAGTATTTT. This sequence encodes CASSRDSSTDTQYF. V is TRBV18 and J is TRBJ2-3; TRBD1 matches 7 bases. CDR1 and CDR2 (germline): KGHSH, LQKENI. The CDR3 consists of 14 residues. Trimming at V came to 5 bases and at J to 0 bases, leaving 2 bases not matched to a gene.

This sequence joins TRBV28 and TRBJ2-3; 10 nucleotides match TRBD2. V shed 6 bases and J 4 bases; nucleotides not matched to a gene: 7. CDR3 size: 15 residues. Germline CDR1 MDHEN, CDR2 SYDVKM. The CDR3 nucleotides read TGTGCCAGCAGAAGGACTAGCGGCACCGCAGATACGCAGTATTTT. Residues: CASRRTSGTADTQYF. The whole variable domain, filled in from reference TRBV28 and TRBJ2-3, reads DVKVTQSSRYLVKRTGEKVFLECVQDMDHENMFWYRQDPGLGLRLIYFSYDVKMKEKGDIPEGYSVSREKKERFSLILESASTNQTSMYLCASRRTSGTADTQYFGPGTRLTVL.

The chain recombines TRBV4-2 with TRBJ2-1, with 10 nucleotides matching TRBD2. Trimming removed 0 bases from V and 9 bases from J; junction bases left unmatched: 5. The germline V gene encodes CDR1 LGHNA and CDR2 YNFKEQ. The length of the CDR3 is 15 residues. CDR3: CASSQDRLAGSEQFF. The CDR3 DNA is TGTGCCAGCAGCCAAGACCGACTAGCGGGCAGTGAGCAGTTCTTC.

This clone occurred many times. The chain has TRBV28 and TRBJ1-2; 11 nucleotides match TRBD1. V lost 5 bases, J lost 5 bases, and 7 bases stayed unmatched. CDR1 MDHEN and CDR2 SYDVKM come from the germline V gene. The CDR3 loop spans 15 amino acids. The CDR3 nucleotides are TGTGCCAGCAGTATCCCCGGGACAGGGGGTTATGGCTACACCTTC. This encodes CASSIPGTGGYGYTF.

The chain combines TRBV7-2 with TRBJ2-5; 7 nucleotides line up with TRBD1. The germline gives CDR1 SGHTA, CDR2 FQGNSA. The CDR3 sequence is 15 residues long. V lost 1 base to trimming and J lost 3 bases; unmatched junction nucleotides: 5. CDR3 sequence (DNA): TGTGCCAGCAGCTTAGTGGGACAGCTAAAAGAGACCCAGTACTTC. Translation gives CASSLVGQLKETQYF.

The chain recombines TRBV30 with TRBJ2-2, with D perhaps matching TRBD1 (5 bases). Trimming took off 4 bases at V and 5 bases at J, with 17 bases between the two ends. Germline V gene sequence: CDR1 GTSNPN, CDR2 SVGIG (reference sequence). The CDR3 loop spans 15 amino acids. The CDR3 coding sequence is TGTGCCTGGAAATTAAGACAGCTCCTTACCGGGGAGCTGTTTTTT. Translation: CAWKLRQLLTGELFF.

This clone was seen more than once but under ten times. CDR3 nucleotide sequence: TGCGCCAGCAGGTTACTAGCGGGAGGTTCGGATGAGCAGTTCTTC. It translates to CASRLLAGGSDEQFF. The rearrangement joins TRBV5-1 to TRBJ2-1; 12 nucleotides align to TRBD2. Looked up from germline, CDR1 is SGHRS and CDR2 is YFSETQ. CDR3 length equals 15 residues. The V and J ends lost 5 bases and 8 bases, in that order; junction bases with no gene match: 8.

V and J are TRBV15 and TRBJ2-5; D is perhaps TRBD2 (5 bases). The V gene's germline CDR1 is LNHNV and CDR2 YYDKDF (reference sequence). The CDR3 totals 13 residues. V was trimmed by 1 base and J by 5 bases, leaving 8 bases between them. The CDR3 here is CATSRGRGETQYF. CDR3 DNA sequence: TGTGCCACCAGCAGAGGTCGAGGGGAGACCCAGTACTTC.

The gene calls are TRBV5-4 and TRBJ2-3; 7 bases agree with TRBD1. The CDR3 is 17 residues long. V gave up 0 bases and J gave up 4 bases; unmatched junction bases: 11. Germline V lookup: CDR1 SGHNT, CDR2 YYREEE (reference sequence). CDR3 DNA: TGTGCCAGCAGCTTGGAACTAGGGGGCCCCAGGCCAGATACGCAGTATTTT. It codes for CASSLELGGPRPDTQYF.

The chain joins TRBV28 to TRBJ1-5, with D perhaps TRBD1 (6 bases). The CDR3 runs to 16 residues. Germline CDR1 is MDHEN and CDR2 is SYDVKM. Trimming stripped 5 bases from V and 0 bases from J, with 14 bases between. CDR3 in DNA: TGTGCCAGCAGTCACGTGACAGGATATAGCAATCAGCCCCAGCATTTT. Amino acids: CASSHVTGYSNQPQHF.

This clone was seen a handful of times. The chain recombines TRBV3-1 (or the pseudogene TRBV3-2) with TRBJ1-2; maybe TRBD1 (6 bases). The length of the CDR3 is 13 residues. Germline V gene lookup returns CDR1 LGHDT and CDR2 YNNKEL (reference sequence). V was shortened by 8 bases and J by 7 bases, with 17 bases between the two germline ends. In nucleotides, the CDR3 is TGTGCCAGCTCAGGACAGAGTATCTCTGGCTACACCTTC. This gives the protein CASSGQSISGYTF.

As concerns this clone: Other nucleotide sequences in the sample specify the same CDR3. The chain joins TRBV9 to TRBJ2-1, with D perhaps matching TRBD1 (6 bases). CDR1 is SGDLS and CDR2 is YYNGEE in the germline V gene. This CDR3 comprises 14 residues. Deletions cut 0 bases from V and 5 bases from J, with 9 bases between. The CDR3 nucleotides are TGTGCCAGCAGCGTAGGGGACACAAACAATGAGCAGTTCTTC. Its translation is CASSVGDTNNEQFF.